This T cell receptor (beta chain) comes out of a study of T cell changes during pregnancy in multiple sclerosis. The CDR3 covers 15 residues. Looked up from germline, CDR1 is MNHNS and CDR2 is SASEGT. V dropped 3 bases and J dropped 1 base, with 12 bases sitting between them. This clone was detected once. This table comes from immunoSEQ multiplex PCR, and its TCRdb copy is limited to in-frame clones, with some not included. Of some 70,000 clones listed, over 75% are singletons. The sequencing here drew on CD8+ T cells from peripheral blood mononuclear cells, taken before pregnancy. The chain has TRBV6-1 and TRBJ2-5, with D tentatively TRBD1 (5 bases). This sequence originates from a female donor with multiple sclerosis, enrolled in a pregnancy study. CDR3 amino acids: CASSEVRGAQETQYF. As DNA, the CDR3 is TGTGCCAGCAGTGAGGTTCGTGGGGCCCAAGAGACCCAGTACTTC.